These T cell receptor beta chains were read from a single sample in a study of T cells in Graves' hyperthyroidism and ophthalmopathy. TCRdb re-derived calls from the multiplex PCR reads in MiXCR, one entry per CDR3 protein. Of under 350,000 distinct CDR3 sequences listed, 13% are singletons. Sequenced input: blood. Receptors were obtained from a woman in her thirties with Graves' hyperthyroidism that later progressed to Graves' ophthalmopathy. Both conserved end residues are part of each CDR3. A D gene is named only where the DNA matches it firmly. Clone size is shown for a subset of rows, as once, few, many or a class of expanded clone.

length,size,V,D,J,DNA,CDR3
12,many,TRBV7-2,NA,TRBJ2-7,TGTGCCAGCAGCTTAGGGTTGGGCGAGCAGTACTTC,CASSLGLGEQYF
17,few,TRBV12-3/TRBV12-4,NA,TRBJ1-4,TGTGCCAGCAGTTTTTCCGGGAGGGGCAGAGCTAATGAAAAACTGTTTTTT,CASSFSGRGRANEKLFF
15,NA,TRBV7-9,NA,TRBJ1-1,TGTGCCAGCAGCTTAAGGGGGTTAGAGACCACTGAAGCTTTCTTT,CASSLRGLETTEAFF
14,few,TRBV20-1,NA,TRBJ1-2,TGCAGTGCTAGAGACCTGACTTATAACTATGGCTACACCTTC,CSARDLTYNYGYTF
14,many,TRBV11-1,NA,TRBJ2-3,TGTGCCAGCAGCTTAGATTCGGGAACAGATACGCAGTATTTT,CASSLDSGTDTQYF
16,many,TRBV7-2,TRBD1,TRBJ2-7,TGTGCCAGCAGCTATGATGGACAGGGGGTTTCCTACGAGCAGTACTTC,CASSYDGQGVSYEQYF
15,many,TRBV27,NA,TRBJ2-7,TGTGCCAGCAGTTTATATGGAGGGGGCTGGGGAGAGCAGTACTTC,CASSLYGGGWGEQYF
15,NA,TRBV19,NA,TRBJ2-1,TGTGCCAGTAGTTCCATCGATAGTTCCTACAATGAGCAGTTCTTC,CASSSIDSSYNEQFF
13,NA,TRBV6-2/TRBV6-3,NA,TRBJ1-2,TGTGCCAGCAGTTACTCGCCATTAAATGGCTACACCTTC,CASSYSPLNGYTF
17,NA,TRBV6-1,TRBD2,TRBJ2-1,TGTGCCAGCAGTGGGACTAGCGGGAGCATTACCTACAATGAGCAGTTCTTC,CASSGTSGSITYNEQFF
15,NA,TRBV15,NA,TRBJ2-4,TGTGCCACCAGCAGAGATGTGGAAACCAAAAACATTCAGTACTTC,CATSRDVETKNIQYF
16,NA,TRBV5-1,TRBD1,TRBJ2-5,TGCGCCAGCAGCCCCGGGACAGGGGGATACCAAGAGACCCAGTACTTC,CASSPGTGGYQETQYF
16,few,TRBV19,NA,TRBJ1-2,TGTGCCAGTAGCTCCCTGAACCCTACTCTTTACTATGGCTACACCTTC,CASSSLNPTLYYGYTF
13,many,TRBV7-2,TRBD2,TRBJ2-4,TGTGCCAGCAGCTTAGGCGGGGGGGACATTCAGTACTTC,CASSLGGGDIQYF
12,NA,TRBV5-5,NA,TRBJ2-1,TGTGCCAGCAGCTTGGCCTTGCGGGAGCAGTTCTTC,CASSLALREQFF
16,NA,TRBV6-1,TRBD2,TRBJ2-5,TGTGCCAGCAGCCGGGGACTAGCGGGGGGCCAAGAGACCCAGTACTTC,CASSRGLAGGQETQYF
16,many,TRBV4-1,NA,TRBJ1-1,TGCGCCAGCAGCCAAGATGAGTCCGACTGGAACACTGAAGCTTTCTTT,CASSQDESDWNTEAFF
18,many,TRBV12-3/TRBV12-4,TRBD1,TRBJ2-6,TGTGCCAGCAACGTAGGGGGCGCGTTTCCCCCTGGGGCCAACGTCCTGACTTTC,CASNVGGAFPPGANVLTF
12,many,TRBV12-3/TRBV12-4,NA,TRBJ2-7,TGTGCCAGCAGTCCGGACTCCCTCGAGCAGTACTTC,CASSPDSLEQYF
12,many,TRBV20-1,NA,TRBJ1-2,TGCAGTGCTAGAGTAGGACCGCCGGGCTACACCTTC,CSARVGPPGYTF